The TCR beta chain described here comes from a study of type 1 regulatory T cells (dated by TCRdb to the early 2020s). In the study overall: An in vitro protocol by which a Tr1-enriched, alloantigen-specific CD4 T cell product named T-allo10 was generated was characterized in the study. T-allo10 was being evaluated clinically in patients with hematological malignancies who were receiving allogeneic hematopoietic stem cell transplantation. The research as a whole found: Compared with non-Tr1 cells, Tr1 cells had a TCR repertoire that was more restricted, a finding the study read as clonal expansion induced by alloantigen.

As concerns this clonotype: It has no known antigen specificity. There are no base qualities to consult, and no much larger clone falls within one base.

Sequencing was carried out with an Illumina MiSeq. TCRdb applied fastp at Q25 and MiXCR to the public reads, then kept only in-frame beta chains. Each CDR3 protein gets just one entry, which takes the most common genes and DNA from the rows behind it. The sample table records fewer than 5,500 distinct CDR3 sequences; 26% of these occur just once. In total, the top ten clones hold 36% of the sample. Cut back by 6 bases and 0 bases, the V and J ends lie 5 bases apart. CDR1 and CDR2 are read off the germline V gene as MNHNS and SASEGT. The CDR3 spans 12 residues, from the cysteine through the phenylalanine. Just the 36-base CDR3 DNA is kept, in frame starting at base 1.

This TCR was sampled from a human donor in good health. The chain links TRBV6-1 with TRBJ1-1; the D gene cannot be named for sure. The sequenced sample was cultured type 1 regulatory T (Tr1) cells, either the whole culture or a sorted fraction (not recorded which). In light of the paper, this sample's cell subset or site label describes: type 1 regulatory T cells sorted from the T-allo10 product. The sequenced DNA is TGTGCCAGCAGGGCAGTGAACACTGAAGCTTTCTTT. It specifies CASRAVNTEAFF.